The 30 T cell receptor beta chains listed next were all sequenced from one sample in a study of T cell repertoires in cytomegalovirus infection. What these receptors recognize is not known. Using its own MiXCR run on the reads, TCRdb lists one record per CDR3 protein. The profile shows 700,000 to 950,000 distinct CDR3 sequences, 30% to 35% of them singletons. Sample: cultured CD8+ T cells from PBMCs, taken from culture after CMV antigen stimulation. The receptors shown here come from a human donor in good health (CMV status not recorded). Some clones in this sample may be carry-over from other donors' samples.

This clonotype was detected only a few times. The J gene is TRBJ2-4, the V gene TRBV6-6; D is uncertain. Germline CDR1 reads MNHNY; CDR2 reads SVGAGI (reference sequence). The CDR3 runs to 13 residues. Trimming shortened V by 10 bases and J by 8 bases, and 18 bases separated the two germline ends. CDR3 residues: CATRPLNGYIQYF. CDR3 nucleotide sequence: TGTGCCACCCGACCCCTGAATGGGTACATTCAGTACTTC.

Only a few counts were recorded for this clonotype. The CDR3 reads CASSLAVGKDEQFF. CDR3 in DNA: TGTGCCAGCAGCTTAGCCGTTGGTAAGGATGAGCAGTTCTTC. V usage is TRBV7-6 and J usage is TRBJ2-1; D not certain. The V gene's germline CDR1 is SGHVS and CDR2 FNYEAQ. Trimming removed 0 bases from V and 8 bases from J, with 11 bases in between. The CDR3 runs to 14 residues. Combining the CDR3 with reference TRBV7-6 and TRBJ2-1 gives the whole variable domain GAGVSQSPRYKVTKRGQDVALRCDPISGHVSLYWYRQALGQGPEFLTYFNYEAQQDKSGLPNDRFSAERPEGSISTLTIQRTEQRDSAMYRCASSLAVGKDEQFFGPGTRLTVL.

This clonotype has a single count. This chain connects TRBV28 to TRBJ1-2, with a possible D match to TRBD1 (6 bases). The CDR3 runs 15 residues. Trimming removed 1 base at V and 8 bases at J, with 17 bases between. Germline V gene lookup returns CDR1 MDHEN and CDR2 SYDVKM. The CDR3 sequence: CASSLLSSRGLGYTF. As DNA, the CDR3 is TGTGCCAGCAGTTTATTATCCAGCAGGGGACTAGGCTACACCTTC.

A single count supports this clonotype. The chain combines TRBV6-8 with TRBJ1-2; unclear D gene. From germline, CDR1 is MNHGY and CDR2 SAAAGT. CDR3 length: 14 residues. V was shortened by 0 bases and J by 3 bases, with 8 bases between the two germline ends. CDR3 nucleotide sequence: TGTGCCAGCAGTTACTCGGTGGGGTACTATGGCTACACCTTC. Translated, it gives CASSYSVGYYGYTF.

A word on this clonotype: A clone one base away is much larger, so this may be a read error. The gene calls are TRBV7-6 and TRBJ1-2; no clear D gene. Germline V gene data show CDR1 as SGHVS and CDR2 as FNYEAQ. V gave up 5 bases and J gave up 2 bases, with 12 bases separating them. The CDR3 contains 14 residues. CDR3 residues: CASSVNTVNYGYTF. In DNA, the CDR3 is TGTGCCAGCAGCGTAAACACAGTAAACTATGGCTACACCTTC.

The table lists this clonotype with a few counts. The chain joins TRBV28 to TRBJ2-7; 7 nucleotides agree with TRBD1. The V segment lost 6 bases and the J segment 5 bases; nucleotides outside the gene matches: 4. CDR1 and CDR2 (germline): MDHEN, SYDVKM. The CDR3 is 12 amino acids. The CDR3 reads CASRRGLDEQYV. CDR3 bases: TGTGCCAGCAGAAGGGGGCTCGACGAGCAGTACGTC.

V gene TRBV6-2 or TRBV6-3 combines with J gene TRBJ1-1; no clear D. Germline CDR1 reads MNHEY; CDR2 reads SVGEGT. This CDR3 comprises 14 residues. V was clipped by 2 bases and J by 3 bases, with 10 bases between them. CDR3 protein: CASSYRPPDTEAFF. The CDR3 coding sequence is TGTGCCAGCAGTTACCGGCCGCCTGACACTGAAGCTTTCTTT.

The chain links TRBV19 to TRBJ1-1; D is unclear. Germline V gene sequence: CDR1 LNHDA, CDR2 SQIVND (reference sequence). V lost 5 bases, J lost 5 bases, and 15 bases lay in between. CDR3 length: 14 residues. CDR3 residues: CASSLRDRRTEAFF. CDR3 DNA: TGTGCCAGTAGTCTCCGGGATCGCAGAACTGAAGCTTTCTTT.

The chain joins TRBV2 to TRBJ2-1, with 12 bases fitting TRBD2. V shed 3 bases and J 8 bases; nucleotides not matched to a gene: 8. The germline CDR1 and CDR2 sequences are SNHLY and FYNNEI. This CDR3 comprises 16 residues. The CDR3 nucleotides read TGTGCCAGCAGTGAGACCGGGACTAGCGGGCGTTATGAGCAGTTCTTC. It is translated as CASSETGTSGRYEQFF.

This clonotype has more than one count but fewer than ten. The DNA of the CDR3 is TGTGCCAGCAGCCCACACGGGGGACGCAATGAGCAGTTCTTC. Its translation is CASSPHGGRNEQFF. This chain uses TRBV7-9 with TRBJ2-1; D is possibly TRBD2 (6 bases). V was trimmed by 5 bases and J by 6 bases, leaving 14 bases between them. This CDR3 is built from 14 residues. CDR1 is SEHNR and CDR2 is FQNEAQ in the germline V gene (reference sequence).

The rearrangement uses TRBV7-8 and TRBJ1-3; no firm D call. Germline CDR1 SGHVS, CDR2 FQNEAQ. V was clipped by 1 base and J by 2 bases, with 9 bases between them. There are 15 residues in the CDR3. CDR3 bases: TGTGCCAGCAGCTTAGATCTCGGGGCTGGAAACACCATATATTTT. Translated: CASSLDLGAGNTIYF.

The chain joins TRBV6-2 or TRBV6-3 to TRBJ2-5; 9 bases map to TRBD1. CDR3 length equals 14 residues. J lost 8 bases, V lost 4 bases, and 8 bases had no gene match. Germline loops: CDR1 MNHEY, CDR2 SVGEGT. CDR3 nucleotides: TGTGCCAGCAGTTCCAAAGGACAGGGGAAAACCCAGTACTTC. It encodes CASSSKGQGKTQYF.

DNA for the CDR3: TGTGCCAGCAGCTTTAGGGTCAGGAGCAATCAGCCCCAGCATTTT. Its protein product is CASSFRVRSNQPQHF. The V gene is TRBV5-5, the J gene TRBJ1-5; D uncertain. Germline V gene lookup returns CDR1 SGHKS and CDR2 YYEKEE (reference sequence). Trimming left V 2 bases short and J 1 base short, with 10 bases between. This CDR3 region has 15 residues.

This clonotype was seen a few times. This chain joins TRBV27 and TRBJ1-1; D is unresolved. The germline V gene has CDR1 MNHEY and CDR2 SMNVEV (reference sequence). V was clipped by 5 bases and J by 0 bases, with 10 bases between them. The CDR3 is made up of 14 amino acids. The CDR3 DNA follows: TGTGCCAGCAGTGCCCTAAACCTGAACACTGAAGCTTTCTTT. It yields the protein CASSALNLNTEAFF.

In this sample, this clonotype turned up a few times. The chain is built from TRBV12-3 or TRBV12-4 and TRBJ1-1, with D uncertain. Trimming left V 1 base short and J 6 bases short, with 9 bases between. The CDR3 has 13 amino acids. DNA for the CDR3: TGTGCCAGCAGTTTAGTGAAGGGCGCTGAAGCTTTCTTT. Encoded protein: CASSLVKGAEAFF.

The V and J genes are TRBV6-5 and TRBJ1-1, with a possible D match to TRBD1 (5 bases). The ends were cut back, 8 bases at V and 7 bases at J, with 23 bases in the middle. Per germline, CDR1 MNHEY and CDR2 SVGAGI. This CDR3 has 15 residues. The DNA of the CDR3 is TGTGCCAGCCTCGGGCAGGGCGGCAGGAGGGGTGAAGCTTTCTTT. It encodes CASLGQGGRRGEAFF.

DNA of the CDR3: TGTGCCAGCAGTTTGCCAGGAGATGAAAAACTGTTTTTT. Translating gives CASSLPGDEKLFF. The rearrangement links TRBV12-3 or TRBV12-4 to TRBJ1-4, with D unresolved. The germline V and J ends were trimmed by 3 bases and 6 bases, with 8 bases remaining between them. The CDR3 has 13 amino acids.

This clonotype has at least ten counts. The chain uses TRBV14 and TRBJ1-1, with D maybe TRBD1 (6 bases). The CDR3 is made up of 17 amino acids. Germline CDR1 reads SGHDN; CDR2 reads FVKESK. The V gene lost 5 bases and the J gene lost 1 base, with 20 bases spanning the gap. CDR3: CASSYSGMGHPNTEAFF. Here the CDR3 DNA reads TGTGCCAGCAGCTATTCGGGTATGGGACACCCGAACACTGAAGCTTTCTTT.

In nucleotides, the CDR3 is TGTGCCAGCAGTTTAGCCTCCGCTGGGAGGACTGAAGCTTTCTTT. Translating gives CASSLASAGRTEAFF. The genes are TRBV12-3 or TRBV12-4 and TRBJ1-1; D call uncertain. The CDR3 is 15 amino acids. V was pared by 0 bases and J by 5 bases, with 13 bases between.

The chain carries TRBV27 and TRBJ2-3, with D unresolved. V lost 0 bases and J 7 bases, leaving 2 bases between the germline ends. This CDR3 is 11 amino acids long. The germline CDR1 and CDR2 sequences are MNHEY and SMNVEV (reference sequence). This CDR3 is CASSLSNTQYF. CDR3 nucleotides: TGTGCCAGCAGTTTATCGAATACGCAGTATTTT.

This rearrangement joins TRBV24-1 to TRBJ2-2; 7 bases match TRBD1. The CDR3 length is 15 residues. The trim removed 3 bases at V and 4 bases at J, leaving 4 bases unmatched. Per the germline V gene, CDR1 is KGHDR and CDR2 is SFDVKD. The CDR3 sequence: CATSDDREGTGELFF. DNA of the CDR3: TGTGCCACCAGTGATGACAGGGAAGGCACCGGGGAGCTGTTTTTT.

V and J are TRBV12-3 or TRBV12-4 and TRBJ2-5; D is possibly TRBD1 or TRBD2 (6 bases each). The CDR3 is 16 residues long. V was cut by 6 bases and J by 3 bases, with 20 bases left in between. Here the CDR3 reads CASRHNLKGGKETQYF. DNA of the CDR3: TGTGCCAGCAGACACAACCTCAAGGGGGGCAAAGAGACCCAGTACTTC.

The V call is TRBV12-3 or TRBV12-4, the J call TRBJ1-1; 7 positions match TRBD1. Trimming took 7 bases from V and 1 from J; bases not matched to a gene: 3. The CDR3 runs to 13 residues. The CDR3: CASTGTENTEAFF. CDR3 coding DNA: TGTGCCAGCACCGGGACAGAGAACACTGAAGCTTTCTTT.

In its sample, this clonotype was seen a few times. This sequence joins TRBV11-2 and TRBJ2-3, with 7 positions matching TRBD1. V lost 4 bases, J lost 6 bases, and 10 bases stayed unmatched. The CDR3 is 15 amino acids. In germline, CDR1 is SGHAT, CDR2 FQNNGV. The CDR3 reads CASSYRGRASDTQYF. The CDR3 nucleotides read TGTGCCAGCAGCTACAGGGGCAGGGCATCCGATACGCAGTATTTT.

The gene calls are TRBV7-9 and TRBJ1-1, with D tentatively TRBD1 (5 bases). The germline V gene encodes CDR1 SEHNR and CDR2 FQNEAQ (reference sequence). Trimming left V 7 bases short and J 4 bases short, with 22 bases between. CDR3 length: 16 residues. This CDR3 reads CASKILGRGEGTEAFF. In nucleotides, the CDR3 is TGTGCCAGCAAGATTCTCGGCCGAGGGGAAGGCACTGAAGCTTTCTTT.

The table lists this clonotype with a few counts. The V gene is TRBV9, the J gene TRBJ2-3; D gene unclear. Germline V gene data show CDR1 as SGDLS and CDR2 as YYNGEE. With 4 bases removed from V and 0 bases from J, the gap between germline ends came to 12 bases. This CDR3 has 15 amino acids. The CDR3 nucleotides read TGTGCCAGCAGCACACAACGTTCTAGCACAGATACGCAGTATTTT. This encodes CASSTQRSSTDTQYF. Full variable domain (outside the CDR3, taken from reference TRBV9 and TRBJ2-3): DSGVTQTPKHLITATGQRVTLRCSPRSGDLSVYWYQQSLDQGLQFLIQYYNGEERAKGNILERFSAQQFPDLHSELNLSSLELGDSALYFCASSTQRSSTDTQYFGPGTRLTVL.

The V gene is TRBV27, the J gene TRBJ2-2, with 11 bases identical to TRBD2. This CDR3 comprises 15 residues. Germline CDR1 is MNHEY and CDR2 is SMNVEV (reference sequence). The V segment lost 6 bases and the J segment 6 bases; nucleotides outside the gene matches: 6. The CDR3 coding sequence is TGTGCCAGCAGAGTAGCGGGGGGGCCCCCCGGGGAGCTGTTTTTT. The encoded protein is CASRVAGGPPGELFF.

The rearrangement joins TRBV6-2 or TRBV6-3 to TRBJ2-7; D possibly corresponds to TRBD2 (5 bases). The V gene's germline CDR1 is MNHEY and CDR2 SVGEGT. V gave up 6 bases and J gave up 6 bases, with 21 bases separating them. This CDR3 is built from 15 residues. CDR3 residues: CASRPGLGARTEQYV. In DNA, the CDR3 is TGTGCCAGCAGGCCCGGATTGGGAGCGCGGACCGAGCAGTACGTC.

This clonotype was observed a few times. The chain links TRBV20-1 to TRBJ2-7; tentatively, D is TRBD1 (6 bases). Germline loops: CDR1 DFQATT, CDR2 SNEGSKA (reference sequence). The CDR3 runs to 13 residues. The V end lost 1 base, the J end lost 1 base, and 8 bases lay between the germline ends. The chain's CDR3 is CSARGQGSYEQYF. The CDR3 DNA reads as TGCAGTGCTAGAGGGCAGGGGTCCTACGAGCAGTACTTC.

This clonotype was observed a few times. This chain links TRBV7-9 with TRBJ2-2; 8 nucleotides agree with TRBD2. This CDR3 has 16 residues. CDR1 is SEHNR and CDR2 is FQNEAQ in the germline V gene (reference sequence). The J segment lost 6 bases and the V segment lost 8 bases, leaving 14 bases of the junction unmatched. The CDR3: CASPPDAGGYPGELFF. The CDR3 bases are TGTGCCAGCCCACCTGACGCGGGAGGATATCCCGGGGAGCTGTTTTTT.